These 2 T cell receptor beta chains were all obtained from the same sample, sequenced in a study of control samples from healthy donors and cancer patients. Using immunoSEQ multiplex PCR, the repertoire was profiled, and TCRdb retains in-frame clones only, with some absent. This sample carries more than 50,000 clones, 65% to 90% of them seen once, and the ten largest clones take 4.5% to 6.5%. The source material was blood. The receptors were gathered from a man in his forties or fifties in good health.

This clone was seen more than once but under ten times. The genes are TRBV10-3 and TRBJ1-1; weak D call: TRBD1 (6 bases). Trimming left V 6 bases short and J 3 bases short, with 14 bases between. Germline CDR1 is ENHRY and CDR2 is SYGVKD. The CDR3 has 14 residues. The CDR3 here is CAISQVDRDTEAFF. CDR3 coding DNA: TGTGCCATCAGCCAGGTGGACAGAGACACTGAAGCTTTCTTT.

The J gene is TRBJ2-7, the V gene TRBV27; perhaps TRBD1 as D (5 bases). The CDR3 is made up of 15 amino acids. CDR1 and CDR2 from the germline V gene are MNHEY and SMNVEV (reference sequence). Trimming stripped 5 bases from V and 4 bases from J, with 18 bases between. CDR3 in DNA: TGTGCCAGCAGTCCAACCCTAAGGGGCCCGTACGAGCAGTACTTC. This encodes CASSPTLRGPYEQYF.